These 28 T cell receptor beta chains were all obtained from the same sample, sequenced in a study of technical replicates of blood from a few donors. Clones were read by immunoSEQ multiplex PCR, and TCRdb kept only the in-frame ones, dropping some. The data contain around 76,000 clones, 98% of them singletons. The sample comprised T cells isolated from PBMCs. The receptors derive from a human donor in good health.

The chain employs TRBV15 and TRBJ2-1; TRBD1 matches 9 bases. This CDR3 is 14 amino acids long. Trimming at V came to 4 bases and at J to 8 bases, leaving 6 bases not matched to a gene. The V gene's germline CDR1 is LNHNV and CDR2 YYDKDF (reference sequence). In DNA, the CDR3 is TGTGCCACCAGCACGGGACAGGGTGGCGATGAGCAGTTCTTC. Translated: CATSTGQGGDEQFF. The complete variable domain, with remaining parts taken from reference TRBV15 and TRBJ2-1, reads DAMVIQNPRYQVTQFGKPVTLSCSQTLNHNVMYWYQQKSSQAPKLLFHYYDKDFNNEADTPDNFQSRRPNTSFCFLDIRSPGLGDTAMYLCATSTGQGGDEQFFGPGTRLTVL.

The V and J genes are TRBV7-6 and TRBJ2-7; D unclear. Germline V gene sequence: CDR1 SGHVS, CDR2 FNYEAQ. There are 15 residues in the CDR3. Trimming stripped 0 bases from V and 2 bases from J, with 11 bases between. The CDR3 coding sequence is TGTGCCAGCAGCTTAGCGTCCGAGACTCCCTACGAGCAGTACTTC. The encoded protein is CASSLASETPYEQYF.

The chain uses TRBV4-1 and TRBJ2-7; 7 positions match TRBD2. Germline V gene sequence: CDR1 MGHRA, CDR2 YSYEKL. J lost 2 bases, V lost 1 base, and 8 bases had no gene match. This CDR3 has 16 residues. The CDR3 spells CASSQAPGLVPYEQYF. Here the CDR3 DNA reads TGCGCCAGCAGCCAAGCGCCTGGACTAGTTCCCTACGAGCAGTACTTC.

The chain recombines TRBV5-1 with TRBJ1-3, with a possible D match to TRBD1 (5 bases). The CDR3 contains 16 residues. Germline loops: CDR1 SGHRS, CDR2 YFSETQ. V was cut by 0 bases and J by 1 base, with 11 bases left in between. The CDR3 DNA reads TGCGCCAGCAGCTTGGATCCCGGGGGATCTGGAAACACCATATATTTT. Its translation is CASSLDPGGSGNTIYF.

V is TRBV7-8 and J is TRBJ2-7; 8 bases fit TRBD1. The germline gives CDR1 SGHVS, CDR2 FQNEAQ. This CDR3 contains 16 residues. V gave up 5 bases and J gave up 3 bases; unmatched junction bases: 12. The CDR3 DNA sequence: TGTGCCAGCAGCGGTTCAGGGGGCGCGCAACTCTACGAGCAGTACTTC. As protein: CASSGSGGAQLYEQYF.

The chain has TRBV11-2 and TRBJ1-4, with no clear D. CDR3 size: 17 residues. V dropped 5 bases and J dropped 5 bases, with 21 bases sitting between them. Germline values: CDR1 SGHAT, CDR2 FQNNGV. CDR3 bases: TGTGCCAGCAGCCCATCCCTTTTCATTGAGGTGAATGAAAAACTGTTTTTT. It translates to CASSPSLFIEVNEKLFF.

The chain carries TRBV7-8 and TRBJ1-3; D remains ambiguous. The CDR3 contains 13 residues. Trimming took off 3 bases at V and 3 bases at J, with 6 bases between the two ends. Germline V lookup: CDR1 SGHVS, CDR2 FQNEAQ. CDR3 region: CASSLTNGNTIYF. CDR3 bases: TGTGCCAGCAGCTTGACAAATGGAAACACCATATATTTT.

The genes are TRBV19 and TRBJ2-1; perhaps TRBD2 as D (6 bases). The germline V and J ends were trimmed by 3 bases and 5 bases, with 11 bases remaining between them. The CDR3 contains 14 residues. Germline values: CDR1 LNHDA, CDR2 SQIVND (reference sequence). The CDR3 coding sequence is TGTGCCAGTAGTATTGGGCTAGCGAACAATGAGCAGTTCTTC. This gives the protein CASSIGLANNEQFF.

The chain recombines TRBV5-1 with TRBJ2-7; 8 positions match TRBD1. This CDR3 has 14 residues. The junction had 8 bases not matched to a gene; V was cut back by 6 bases and J by 3 bases. Germline CDR1 reads SGHRS; CDR2 reads YFSETQ. CDR3 DNA: TGCGCCAGCAAAGGGGGGACAGGCAGCTACGAGCAGTACTTC. Its translation: CASKGGTGSYEQYF.

The rearrangement links TRBV7-2 to TRBJ2-7; D call uncertain. The V end lost 2 bases, the J end lost 2 bases, and 13 bases lay between the germline ends. Germline CDR1 SGHTA, CDR2 FQGNSA. This CDR3 is built from 15 residues. CDR3 loop: CASSLIARDTYEQYF. The CDR3 nucleotides read TGTGCCAGCAGCTTAATCGCCCGAGATACCTACGAGCAGTACTTC. Supplemented by reference TRBV7-2 and TRBJ2-7, the full variable domain reads GAGVSQSPSNKVTEKGKDVELRCDPISGHTALYWYRQSLGQGLEFLIYFQGNSAPDKSGLPSDRFSAERTGGSVSTLTIQRTQQEDSAVYLCASSLIARDTYEQYFGPGTRLTVT.

The V call is TRBV6-5, the J call TRBJ1-5; 9 nucleotides match TRBD1. Per germline, CDR1 MNHEY and CDR2 SVGAGI. After removal of 5 bases from V and 5 bases from J, the junction contained 4 bases not matched to a gene. The CDR3 is made up of 14 amino acids. DNA for the CDR3: TGTGCCAGCAGTAGGGACAGGGAGTATCAGCCCCAGCATTTT. Translation: CASSRDREYQPQHF.

The count of this clone is one. The chain's CDR3 is CASSLRREEGMNTEAFF. The CDR3 region has the DNA TGCGCCAGCAGCTTGCGGAGGGAGGAAGGGATGAACACTGAAGCTTTCTTT. The V call is TRBV5-1, the J call TRBJ1-1; the D is unclear. There are 17 residues in the CDR3. Deletions cut 1 base from V and 0 bases from J, with 16 bases between. Germline-derived CDR1 and CDR2 are SGHRS and YFSETQ.

This clone showed up just once. The rearrangement joins TRBV29-1 to TRBJ2-1; TRBD2 agrees at 9 bases. Germline CDR1 reads SQVTM; CDR2 reads ANQGSEA. The CDR3 runs 14 residues. V shed 4 bases and J 3 bases; nucleotides not matched to a gene: 4. CDR3 sequence (DNA): TGCAGCGTTGTAGCGGGAGTAGTCTACAATGAGCAGTTCTTC. Translation gives CSVVAGVVYNEQFF.

V is TRBV7-2 and J is TRBJ2-4; 9 bases align to TRBD1. V lost 1 base and J lost 15; bases outside the gene matches: 10. Germline loops: CDR1 SGHTA, CDR2 FQGNSA. CDR3 length equals 14 residues. CDR3 in DNA: TGTGCCAGCAGCTTAGGGCATACAGGGGGCTGGGTGTACTTC. Residues: CASSLGHTGGWVYF.

This clone was seen just once. V is TRBV9 and J is TRBJ2-3, with a tentative D call TRBD2 (6 bases). CDR1 and CDR2 (germline): SGDLS, YYNGEE. V lost 0 bases and J lost 4, with 15 bases in between. The CDR3 totals 16 residues. CDR3 in amino acids: CASSVGSGVGSDTQYF. CDR3 DNA sequence: TGTGCCAGCAGCGTAGGGTCGGGAGTGGGCTCAGATACGCAGTATTTT.

CDR3 residues: CASSPGQGPDTQYF. The DNA for the CDR3 is TGTGCCAGCAGTCCAGGACAGGGGCCAGATACGCAGTATTTT. The chain combines TRBV28 with TRBJ2-3, with 9 bases lining up with TRBD1. The CDR3 is 14 residues long. Unmatched junction bases numbered 4, after V lost 5 bases and J lost 4 bases. CDR1 is MDHEN and CDR2 is SYDVKM in the germline V gene.

DNA of the CDR3: TGTGCCAGCAGCCGCCCCCGGGACAGGGGCACAGATACGCAGTATTTT. Its translation is CASSRPRDRGTDTQYF. V gene TRBV7-6 combines with J gene TRBJ2-3; 9 nucleotides match TRBD1. The CDR3 extends over 16 amino acids. J lost 1 base, V lost 5 bases, and 7 bases had no gene match. In germline, CDR1 is SGHVS, CDR2 FNYEAQ. Based on the CDR3 plus reference TRBV7-6 and TRBJ2-3, the full variable domain is GAGVSQSPRYKVTKRGQDVALRCDPISGHVSLYWYRQALGQGPEFLTYFNYEAQQDKSGLPNDRFSAERPEGSISTLTIQRTEQRDSAMYRCASSRPRDRGTDTQYFGPGTRLTVL.

The chain combines TRBV30 with TRBJ2-3; TRBD2 agrees at 7 bases. Germline values: CDR1 GTSNPN, CDR2 SVGIG (reference sequence). The V and J ends lost 2 bases and 4 bases, in that order; junction bases with no gene match: 9. CDR3 length equals 15 residues. CDR3 DNA sequence: TGTGCCTGGAGTACAGCGGGGAACGAGGCAGATACGCAGTATTTT. Residues: CAWSTAGNEADTQYF. Together with reference TRBV30 and TRBJ2-3, the CDR3 gives the full variable domain: SQTIHQWPATLVQPVGSPLSLECTVEGTSNPNLYWYRQAAGRGLQLLFYSVGIGQISSEVPQNLSASRPQDRQFILSSKKLLLSDSGFYLCAWSTAGNEADTQYFGPGTRLTVL.

This clone was detected only once. J is TRBJ2-7 and V is TRBV5-4; 8 positions agree with TRBD1. CDR1 SGHNT and CDR2 YYREEE come from the germline V gene (reference sequence). With V trimmed by 0 bases and J by 3 bases, 8 bases remained unmatched. This CDR3 spans 16 amino acids. CDR3 sequence reads: CASSLGGDRGIYEQYF. In DNA form, the CDR3 reads TGTGCCAGCAGCTTGGGCGGAGACAGGGGAATCTACGAGCAGTACTTC.

V is TRBV15 and J is TRBJ2-7; maybe TRBD1 (5 bases). The V gene's germline CDR1 is LNHNV and CDR2 YYDKDF (reference sequence). CDR3 length: 13 amino acids. The ends were cut back, 5 bases at V and 6 bases at J, with 14 bases in the middle. This CDR3 reads CATSSPGLGEQYF. In nucleotides, the CDR3 is TGTGCCACCAGCTCTCCAGGGCTTGGCGAGCAGTACTTC.

J is TRBJ1-2 and V is TRBV11-2, with 9 nucleotides matching TRBD1. CDR3 length: 15 amino acids. The V and J ends lost 5 bases and 0 bases, in that order; junction bases with no gene match: 4. The V gene's germline CDR1 is SGHAT and CDR2 FQNNGV. CDR3 region: CASSRDRVTNYGYTF. In nucleotides, the CDR3 is TGTGCCAGCAGCCGGGACAGGGTAACTAACTATGGCTACACCTTC.

The chain recombines TRBV6-6 with TRBJ2-7; TRBD2 agrees at 13 bases. The CDR3 loop spans 15 amino acids. Per the germline V gene, CDR1 is MNHNY and CDR2 is SVGAGI (reference sequence). J gave up 2 bases and V 5 bases, and 3 bases lay outside the gene matches. Here the CDR3 DNA reads TGTGCCAGCAGTAAGGGACTAGCGGGAACCTACGAGCAGTACTTC. Its translation: CASSKGLAGTYEQYF.

The chain joins TRBV5-6 to TRBJ2-7; no definite D call. Trimming shortened V by 3 bases and J by 3 bases, and 7 bases separated the two germline ends. This CDR3 spans 12 amino acids. Per the germline V gene, CDR1 is SGHDT and CDR2 is YYEEEE. CDR3 sequence: CASSSSLYEQYF. CDR3 DNA: TGTGCCAGCAGCTCCTCCCTCTACGAGCAGTACTTC.

The rearrangement joins TRBV15 to TRBJ2-7; D is undetermined. There are 14 residues in the CDR3. Germline V gene data show CDR1 as LNHNV and CDR2 as YYDKDF (reference sequence). Trimming took 0 bases from V and 3 from J, leaving 9 bases between them. The chain's CDR3 is CATSRDSTDYEQYF. CDR3 bases: TGTGCCACCAGCAGAGATAGCACTGACTACGAGCAGTACTTC.

This clone was seen just once. The gene calls are TRBV14 and TRBJ2-7; possible D gene TRBD2, 6 bases. CDR3 size: 14 residues. The germline V gene has CDR1 SGHDN and CDR2 FVKESK. V lost 4 bases and J lost 0, with 10 bases in between. The CDR3 loop reads CASSPRGTSYEQYF. CDR3 sequence (DNA): TGTGCCAGCAGCCCACGGGGGACCTCCTACGAGCAGTACTTC.

The chain links TRBV27 to TRBJ2-7, with TRBD1 as a possible D gene (6 bases). Trimming took 6 bases from V and 0 from J, leaving 15 bases between them. CDR3 length: 15 residues. Germline V lookup: CDR1 MNHEY, CDR2 SMNVEV (reference sequence). The CDR3 protein is CASSADRSSSYEQYF. The DNA of the CDR3 is TGTGCCAGCAGCGCAGACAGGTCCTCCTCCTACGAGCAGTACTTC.

This clone appeared a single time. This sequence joins TRBV2 and TRBJ1-2; the D gene is possibly TRBD1 (6 bases). This CDR3 spans 13 amino acids. CDR1 SNHLY and CDR2 FYNNEI come from the germline V gene. V was trimmed by 6 bases and J by 6 bases, leaving 14 bases between them. The CDR3 DNA follows: TGTGCCAGCAGCGTTGGGTACAGGGATGGCTACACCTTC. It yields the protein CASSVGYRDGYTF.

The chain uses TRBV7-3 and TRBJ2-7, with 9 bases aligning to TRBD2. With 5 bases clipped from V and 1 base from J, the junction kept 6 bases outside the gene matches. Germline values: CDR1 SGHTA, CDR2 FQGTGA. The CDR3 length is 15 residues. The chain's CDR3 is CASSPGAGGSYEQYF. Here the CDR3 DNA reads TGTGCCAGCAGCCCAGGGGCGGGAGGGTCCTACGAGCAGTACTTC.